This T cell receptor beta chain was recovered during a study of tissue T cells after allogeneic stem cell transplantation. This clone was observed a few times. Gene names refer to mouse genes. Coverage ceases 1 residue before the CDR3 finishes, and the germline J gene fills in the end. Assay: immunoSEQ multiplex PCR; the TCRdb copy retains only in-frame clones and omits some. The top ten hold 6.3% of the sample, which has around 6,800 clones, about 35% seen once. The CDR3 has 15 residues. The junction had 4 bases not matched to a gene; V was cut back by 3 bases and J by 2 bases. Germline CDR1 reads GKSSPN; CDR2 reads SITVG. Documented time point: mouse harvest day 14 after allogeneic transplant. Tail vein injection delivered 10^7 T-cell-depleted bone marrow cells and 10^6 splenic CD5+ T cells.

This receptor was obtained from a female BALB/c mouse given C57BL/6 T cells with graft-versus-host disease after an allogeneic hematopoietic cell transplant. The sequenced sample consisted of skin. V and J are TRBV31 and TRBJ2-3; TRBD2 aligns across 11 bases. The CDR3 reads CAWSTDWGVAETLYF. The sequenced CDR3 bases are TGTGCCTGGAGCACGGACTGGGGGGTTGCAGAAACGCTGTAT.